Shown below are 2 T cell receptor beta chains from a single sample sequenced in a study of CD8+CD57+ T cells in acquired aplastic anemia. What these receptors recognize is not known. Sequenced patients had shown CD8+CD57+ cell expansion by flow cytometry. CDR3 and TCR beta VDJ profiling relied on genomic DNA as the template. MiXCR was run by TCRdb on the reads, yielding one entry per CDR3 protein. This sample has around 21,000 distinct CDR3 sequences, with 40% found just once. Study-level findings and limits: Reduced diversity was recorded for CD8+CD57+ cells relative to total CD4+ and CD8+ pools in patients.

The sequencing input was CD8+CD57+ T cells sorted from PBMCs. Subset denoted: bead-enriched CD8+CD57+ effector memory T cells from SAA patients. These receptors all stem from a human donor with aplastic anemia.

This clonotype was counted a few times. CDR3 nucleotides: TGTGCCAGCAGCCCCCCTAACTGGGACATCACCGTAGACACAGATACGCAGTATTTT. Protein sequence: CASSPPNWDITVDTDTQYF. This chain uses TRBV11-2 with TRBJ2-3, with D perhaps TRBD1 (6 bases). In germline, CDR1 is SGHAT, CDR2 FQNNGV. Trimming removed 5 bases from V and 2 bases from J, with 26 bases in between. This CDR3 contains 19 residues. The whole variable domain, filled in from reference TRBV11-2 and TRBJ2-3, reads EAGVAQSPRYKIIEKRQSVAFWCNPISGHATLYWYQQILGQGPKLLIQFQNNGVVDDSQLPKDRFSAERLKGVDSTLKIQPAKLEDSAVYLCASSPPNWDITVDTDTQYFGPGTRLTVL.

The chain joins TRBV12-3 or TRBV12-4 to TRBJ2-1; D unresolved. There are 11 residues in the CDR3. Between the trimmed V and J ends, which lost 3 bases and 7 bases, there was a span of 4 bases. CDR3 nucleotide sequence: TGTGCCAGCAGTTTGGGTAATGAGCAGTTCTTC. Amino acid sequence: CASSLGNEQFF.